This TCR beta chain came from a study of shared clonotypes between healthy human individuals. Clones were read by immunoSEQ multiplex PCR, and TCRdb kept only the in-frame ones, dropping some. The data contain roughly 2.1 million clones, 93% of them singletons. Positive CCR7 selection of CD45RO-negative cells yielded the naive CD8 cells, and terminally differentiated effector memory CD45RA+ cells were excluded. V shed 5 bases, J shed 3 bases, and the junction held 8 bases outside the gene matches. Germline V gene data show CDR1 as SGHAT and CDR2 as FQNNGV. The CDR3 length is 17 residues. The clonotype was recovered from a man aged 18 to 35 in good health. Some clones in this sample may be carry-over from other donors' samples. The sequenced sample was naive CD8+ T cells from PBMCs. This chain joins TRBV11-2 and TRBJ2-5; 14 nucleotides align to TRBD2. CDR3: CASSLGTSGSQEETQYF. CDR3 bases: TGTGCCAGCAGCCTCGGGACTAGCGGGAGCCAAGAAGAGACCCAGTACTTC.